Following are 5 T cell receptor beta chains from one sample sequenced in a study of T-cell reconstitution after alpha-beta-depleted transplantation in children. A library of TCRbeta sequences, prepared with unique molecular identifiers, was generated. TCRdb called the PCR reads again in MiXCR, with one record for every CDR3 protein. The sample lists 450,000 to 600,000 distinct CDR3 sequences, 10% to 15% occurring once. The specimen comprised PBMCs, mostly from graft donor cells, sampled 360 days after TCRalphabeta/CD19-depleted stem cell transplant. Source of these receptors: a male patient between 5 and 17 years old who had a stem cell transplant for acute myeloid leukemia, so the T cells may come from the graft donor.

This clonotype showed up just a few times. The rearrangement uses TRBV5-5 and TRBJ2-3; TRBD1 might be the D (6 bases). The CDR3 loop spans 16 amino acids. V dropped 1 base and J dropped 1 base, with 13 bases sitting between them. Per the germline V gene, CDR1 is SGHKS and CDR2 is YYEKEE (reference sequence). DNA for the CDR3: TGTGCCAGCAGCTTGTTTACGTCAGGGGGCACAGATACGCAGTATTTT. It yields the protein CASSLFTSGGTDTQYF.

The sample holds a few counts of this clonotype. The chain couples TRBV12-5 to TRBJ2-1; no clear D gene. The CDR3 spans 16 residues. CDR1 LGHNT and CDR2 FRNRAP come from the germline V gene. V lost 0 bases and J lost 9, with 18 bases in between. In DNA, the CDR3 is TGTGCTAGTGGTTTGGTAGTGGGAATAATTCTGGGTGAGCAGTTCTTC. As protein: CASGLVVGIILGEQFF.

This chain connects TRBV20-1 to TRBJ2-3, with 16 bases that match TRBD2. The CDR3 totals 19 residues. V lost 4 bases, J lost 6 bases, and 16 bases stayed unmatched. Germline V gene lookup returns CDR1 DFQATT and CDR2 SNEGSKA (reference sequence). CDR3 sequence reads: CSATSGLAGGLSKADTQYF. CDR3 nucleotide sequence: TGCAGTGCTACGTCGGGACTAGCGGGAGGGCTATCAAAGGCCGATACGCAGTATTTT.

This clonotype was detected a few times. The V call is TRBV9, the J call TRBJ2-1, with 12 bases fitting TRBD2. The V gene end was trimmed by 3 bases and the J gene end by 0 bases; junction bases not matched to a gene: 7. Germline V CDR1 and CDR2: SGDLS, YYNGEE. The CDR3 spans 18 residues. CDR3 residues: CASSAGLAGTSSYNEQFF. As DNA, the CDR3 is TGTGCCAGCAGCGCGGGACTAGCGGGTACCTCCTCCTACAATGAGCAGTTCTTC.

About this clonotype itself: Its ends do not fully match the called genes, so a read error is possible. The chain combines TRBV27 with TRBJ2-7, with 7 bases aligning to TRBD2. The length of the CDR3 is 11 residues. Looked up from germline, CDR1 is MNHEY and CDR2 is SMNVEV (reference sequence). The CDR3 bases are TGTGCCAGCAGTCCTCGGGAGGCCTTCTCCTTC. Translation: CASSPREAFSF.